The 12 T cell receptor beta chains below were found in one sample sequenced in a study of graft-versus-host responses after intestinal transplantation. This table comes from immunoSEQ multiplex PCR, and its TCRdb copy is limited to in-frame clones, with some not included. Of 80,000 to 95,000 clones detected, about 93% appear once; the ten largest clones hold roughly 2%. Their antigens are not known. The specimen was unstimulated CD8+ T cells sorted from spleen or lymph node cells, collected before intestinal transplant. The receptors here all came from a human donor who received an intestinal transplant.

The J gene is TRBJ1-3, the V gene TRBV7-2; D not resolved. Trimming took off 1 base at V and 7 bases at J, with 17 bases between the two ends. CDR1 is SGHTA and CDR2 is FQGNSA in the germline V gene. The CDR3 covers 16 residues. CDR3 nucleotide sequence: TGTGCCAGCAGCTTAGGTGGGCCCCCCTTATGGAACACCATATATTTT. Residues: CASSLGGPPLWNTIYF.

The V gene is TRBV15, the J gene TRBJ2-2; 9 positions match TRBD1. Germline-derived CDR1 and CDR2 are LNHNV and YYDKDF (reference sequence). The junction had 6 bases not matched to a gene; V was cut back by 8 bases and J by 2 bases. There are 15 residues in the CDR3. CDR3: CATVPGQGNTGELFF. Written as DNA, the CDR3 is TGTGCCACCGTTCCGGGACAGGGCAACACCGGGGAGCTGTTTTTT.

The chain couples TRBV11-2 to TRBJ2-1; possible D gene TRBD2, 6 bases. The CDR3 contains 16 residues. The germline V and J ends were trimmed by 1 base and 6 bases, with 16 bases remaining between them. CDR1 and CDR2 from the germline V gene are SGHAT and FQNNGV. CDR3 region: CASSLVTGVISNEQFF. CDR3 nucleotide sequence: TGTGCCAGCAGCTTAGTTACGGGGGTCATCTCCAATGAGCAGTTCTTC.

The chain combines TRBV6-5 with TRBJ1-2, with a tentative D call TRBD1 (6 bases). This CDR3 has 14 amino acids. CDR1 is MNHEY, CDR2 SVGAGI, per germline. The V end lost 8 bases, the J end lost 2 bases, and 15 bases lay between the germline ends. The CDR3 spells CASASPGANYGYTF. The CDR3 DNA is TGTGCCAGCGCTTCCCCAGGGGCGAACTATGGCTACACCTTC.

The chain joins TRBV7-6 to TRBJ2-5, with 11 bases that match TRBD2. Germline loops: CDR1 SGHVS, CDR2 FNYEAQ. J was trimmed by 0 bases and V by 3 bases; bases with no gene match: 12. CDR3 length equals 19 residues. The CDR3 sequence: CASSFSSGGPKRNQETQYF. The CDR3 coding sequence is TGTGCCAGCAGCTTCTCTAGCGGGGGGCCCAAGAGAAACCAAGAGACCCAGTACTTC.

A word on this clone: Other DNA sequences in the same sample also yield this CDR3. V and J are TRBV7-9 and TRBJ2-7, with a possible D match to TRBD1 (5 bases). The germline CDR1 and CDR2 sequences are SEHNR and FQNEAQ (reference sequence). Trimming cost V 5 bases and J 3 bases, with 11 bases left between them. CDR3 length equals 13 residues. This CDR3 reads CASSPGQIYEQYF. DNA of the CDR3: TGTGCCAGCAGCCCCGGACAAATCTACGAGCAGTACTTC.

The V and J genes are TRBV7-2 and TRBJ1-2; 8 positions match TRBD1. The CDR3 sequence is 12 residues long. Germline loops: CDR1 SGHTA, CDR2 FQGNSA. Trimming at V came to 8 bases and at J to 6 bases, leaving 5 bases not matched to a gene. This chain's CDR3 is CASWTGLNGYTF. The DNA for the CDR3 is TGTGCCAGCTGGACAGGGTTAAATGGCTACACCTTC.

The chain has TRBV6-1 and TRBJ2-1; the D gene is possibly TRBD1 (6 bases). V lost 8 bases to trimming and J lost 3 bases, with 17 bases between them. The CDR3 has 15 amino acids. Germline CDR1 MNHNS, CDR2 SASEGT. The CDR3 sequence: CASAPGEQGYNEQFF. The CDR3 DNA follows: TGTGCCAGCGCACCTGGGGAACAGGGCTACAATGAGCAGTTCTTC.

The CDR3 region has the DNA TGTGCCAGCAGCCCGGACACCACTAACTATGGCTACACCTTC. Translating gives CASSPDTTNYGYTF. The genes are TRBV5-4 and TRBJ1-2; D may be TRBD1 (5 bases). Trimming removed 4 bases at V and 0 bases at J, with 10 bases between. The CDR3 is made up of 14 amino acids. Germline lookup yields CDR1 SGHNT and CDR2 YYREEE (reference sequence).

CDR3 sequence reads: CASSYSRDYGYTF. CDR3 sequence (DNA): TGTGCCAGCAGTTACTCCCGTGACTATGGCTACACCTTC. The chain employs TRBV6-5 and TRBJ1-2; D is uncertain. V lost 0 bases to trimming and J lost 3 bases, with 5 bases between them. The CDR3 has 13 amino acids. Germline V lookup: CDR1 MNHEY, CDR2 SVGAGI.

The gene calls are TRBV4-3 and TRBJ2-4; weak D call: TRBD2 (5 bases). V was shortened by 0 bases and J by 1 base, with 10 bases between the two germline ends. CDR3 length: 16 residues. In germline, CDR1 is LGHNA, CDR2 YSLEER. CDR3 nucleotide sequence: TGCGCCAGCAGCCAAGACGGAAGGAGGGCCAAAAACATTCAGTACTTC. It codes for CASSQDGRRAKNIQYF.

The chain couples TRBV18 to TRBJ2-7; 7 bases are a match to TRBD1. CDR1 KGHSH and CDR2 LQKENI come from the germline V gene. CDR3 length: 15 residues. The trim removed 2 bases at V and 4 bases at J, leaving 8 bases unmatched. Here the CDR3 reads CASSPGSPGGYEQYF. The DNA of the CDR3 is TGTGCCAGCTCACCAGGAAGCCCAGGGGGTTACGAGCAGTACTTC.